This entry features one T cell receptor (beta chain) sequence. The CDR3 length is 16 residues. The V gene's germline CDR1 is SGHRS and CDR2 YFSETQ. The trim removed 3 bases at V and 4 bases at J, leaving 10 bases unmatched. The data derive from a study of blood T cell repertoires in COVID-19. Data came from immunoSEQ multiplex PCR; TCRdb stores just in-frame clones and leaves some out. The repertoire includes about 270,000 clones, about four fifths of them detected once, and roughly 5% sits in the top ten. Material for sequencing was peripheral blood. The chain uses TRBV5-1 and TRBJ1-2; 9 bases agree with TRBD1. The TCR was taken from an elderly man with acute or convalescent COVID-19. This chain's CDR3 is CASSSGGTGTRYGYTF. The CDR3 coding sequence is TGCGCCAGCAGCTCGGGCGGGACAGGGACGCGCTATGGCTACACCTTC.